One sample yielded the 2 T cell receptor beta chains listed below, sequenced in a study of blood T cell repertoires in COVID-19. The assay was immunoSEQ multiplex PCR, and TCRdb's table has in-frame clones only and misses some. This sample has 200,000 to 250,000 clones; around 86% occur once, and the top ten carry roughly 2%. Material: PBMCs or T cells enriched from blood (not recorded which). Every receptor here comes from a woman aged 50 to 65 who had recovered from COVID-19.

The chain couples TRBV6-1 to TRBJ1-1; D remains unclear. The CDR3 runs to 15 residues. V was cut by 1 base and J by 3 bases, with 12 bases left in between. CDR1 is MNHNS, CDR2 SASEGT, per germline. CDR3 loop: CASSEERAGDTEAFF. The CDR3 DNA sequence: TGTGCCAGCAGTGAAGAAAGGGCCGGGGACACTGAAGCTTTCTTT.

The chain couples TRBV7-3 to TRBJ2-1, with D tentatively TRBD1 (7 bases). This CDR3 comprises 15 residues. V lost 1 base, J lost 6 bases, and 13 bases lay in between. The germline gives CDR1 SGHTA, CDR2 FQGTGA. The CDR3 region is CASSLRTGEVNEQFF. The CDR3 nucleotides read TGTGCCAGCAGCTTAAGAACAGGGGAGGTCAATGAGCAGTTCTTC.